The subject of this entry is one TCR beta chain. As yet, its antigen is unknown. These data are taken from a study of shared clonotypes between healthy human individuals. Study-level background: Researchers assigned three CD4 naive, three CD4 memory, two CD8 naive and one CD8 memory plate to each donor.

Study-wide results and limits: Estimated clonotype richness was generally higher in naive than memory subsets.

Trimming cost V 6 bases and J 1 base, with 9 bases left between them. The CDR3 covers 13 residues. Germline V gene sequence: CDR1 MDHEN, CDR2 SYDVKM. Repertoires were generated with immunoSEQ multiplex PCR, while TCRdb's copy carries only in-frame clones and drops some. The sample has approximately 640,000 clones; about two thirds are singletons. The chain employs TRBV28 and TRBJ2-5, with D hard to call. The source material was memory CD4+ T cells sorted from blood. As to subset: CD45RA-negative fraction. The clonotype originates from a woman aged 25 to 39 in good health. CDR3 sequence reads: CASRPAAQETQYF. CDR3 bases: TGTGCCAGCAGGCCTGCGGCCCAAGAGACCCAGTACTTC.